This section outlines one T cell receptor (beta chain) sequence together with its context. The record originates from a study of T cells after yellow fever vaccination. TCRdb processed the 5' RACE reads anew with MiXCR; each CDR3 protein has one entry. The sample includes a few hundred thousand distinct CDR3 sequences, approximately 10% of them seen just once. CDR1 is GTSNPN and CDR2 is SVGIG in the germline V gene (reference sequence). V shed 0 bases and J shed 3 bases, with 14 bases lying between them. The CDR3 runs to 15 residues. Specimen: CD4+ T cells sorted from PBMCs, collected 5 days after the yellow fever booster vaccination. V is TRBV30 and J is TRBJ1-1; a possible D gene is TRBD1 (5 bases). This receptor was taken from a man aged 18 to 30 who received the YFV17D yellow fever vaccine. The CDR3 DNA reads TGTGCCTGGAGTGTCCCCGAGGGGTTTTACACTGAAGCTTTCTTT. Translation gives CAWSVPEGFYTEAFF.